This T cell receptor beta chain was identified in a study of T cells expressing NK-cell markers. Study overall: The TCR beta repertoires originated in sorted CD3+CD56+NKG2C+, CD3+CD56+NKG2C- and CD3+CD56-NKG2C+ T cells. Points from the study as a whole: In a few donors, dominant clonotypes made up about 25-65% of CD3+CD56-NKG2C+ cells.

cDNA encoding TCR beta was synthesized via 5'RACE template switching incorporating UMIs. With the 5' RACE reads reprocessed, TCRdb shows one record per CDR3 protein and no DNA. The sample has 140,000 or so distinct CDR3 sequences. A remark on this clonotype: Its antigen is as yet unknown.

CDR3 length equals 13 residues. Germline CDR1 reads SNHLY; CDR2 reads FYNNEI. The sequence was obtained from a man aged 18 to 29 in good health. The genes are TRBV2 and TRBJ2-1; there is no DNA to check the TCRdb D call of TRBD2. The specimen was blood T cells: a sorted CD56 or NKG2C T cell subset, CD4+ or CD8+ T cells, or bulk PBMC T cells (not recorded which). Here the CDR3 reads CASLAGGGNEQFF.